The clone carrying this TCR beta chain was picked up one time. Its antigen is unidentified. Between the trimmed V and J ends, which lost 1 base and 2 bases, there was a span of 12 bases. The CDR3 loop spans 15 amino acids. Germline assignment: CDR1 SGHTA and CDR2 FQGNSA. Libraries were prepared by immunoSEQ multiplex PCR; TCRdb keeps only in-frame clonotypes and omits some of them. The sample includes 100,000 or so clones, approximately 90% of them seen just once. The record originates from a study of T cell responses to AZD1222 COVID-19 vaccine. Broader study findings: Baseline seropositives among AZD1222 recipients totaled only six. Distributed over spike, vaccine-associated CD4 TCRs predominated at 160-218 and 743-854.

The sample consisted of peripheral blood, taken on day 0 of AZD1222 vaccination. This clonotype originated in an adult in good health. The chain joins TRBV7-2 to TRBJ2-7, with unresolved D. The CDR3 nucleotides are TGTGCCAGCAGCTTAGGGTCAGGTTCCGCCTACGAGCAGTACTTC. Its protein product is CASSLGSGSAYEQYF.